This T cell receptor beta chain was profiled in a study of T cell responses to AZD1222 COVID-19 vaccine. Overall study results and limits: Unmutated regions of variants are reportedly targeted by nearly half of spike-specific TCRs. All repertoire sampling was performed exclusively after the peak T cell response.

Second-dose schedules of about 4 or about 12 weeks were combined. This clone has only one observation. Its antigen is undetermined. The junction differs from germline at one of its ends, possibly a read error. Here immunoSEQ multiplex PCR was the method, and the copy in TCRdb shows in-frame clones only, minus some. The data hold around 200,000 clones, with more than 75% observed a single time. The sequence derives from an adult who received the AZD1222 COVID-19 vaccine. The starting material was peripheral blood, obtained 28 days after the second AZD1222 dose.

The CDR3 region is CASSEGLAGVFYEQYF. The CDR3 DNA follows: TGTGCCAGCAGCGAAGGACTAGCGGGAGTTTTCTACGAGCAGTACTTC. The rearrangement uses TRBV6-1 and TRBJ2-7; the match to TRBD2 covers 13 bases. Germline lookup yields CDR1 MNHNS and CDR2 SASEGT. The CDR3 runs 16 residues.